This TCR beta chain was recorded in a study of blood T cell repertoires in COVID-19. As for the study in general: COVID-19 samples, acute and convalescent, were from the United States, Italy and Spain.

Germline CDR1 and CDR2: SGDLS and YYNGEE. V lost 1 base and J 0 bases, leaving 7 bases between the germline ends. The CDR3 is 15 amino acids. In the source study's methods: The authors estimated nucleated cell counts from reference gene primer amplification. Assay: immunoSEQ multiplex PCR; the TCRdb copy retains only in-frame clones and omits some. V, J and clone size reflect that table, while D and trimming were determined from the DNA. The sample lists about 87,000 clones, around 85% occurring once. Seattle-derived patients entered the study during active infection and were followed longitudinally. The receptor was derived from a woman of 80 years or more with COVID-19, enrolled during active disease. The rearrangement joins TRBV9 to TRBJ2-2; D not resolved. Sequences were obtained from peripheral blood. The CDR3 protein is CASSVKSANTGELFF. Here the CDR3 DNA reads TGTGCCAGCAGCGTAAAGAGCGCGAACACCGGGGAGCTGTTTTTT.